What follows are 18 T cell receptor beta chains derived from one specimen sequenced in a study of CD8+CD57+ T cells in acquired aplastic anemia. Genomic DNA, serving as template, underwent TCR beta VDJ and CDR3 profiling. TCRdb reprocessed the reads via MiXCR and lists one record per CDR3 protein. The sample holds 400,000 to 500,000 distinct CDR3 sequences, around 72% seen once. The sample taken for sequencing was sorted CD4+, CD8+, or CD8+CD57+ T cells (not recorded which) from PBMCs. These receptors were taken from a human donor in good health, serving as a control.

This clonotype came up many times. The V call is TRBV7-2, the J call TRBJ2-3, with unresolved D. Germline loops: CDR1 SGHTA, CDR2 FQGNSA. Trimming cost V 4 bases and J 10 bases, with 15 bases left between them. The CDR3 contains 13 residues. The DNA for the CDR3 is TGTGCCAGCAGCTCCGAGATGGGGTTGCCGCAGTATTTT. Translation gives CASSSEMGLPQYF.

This clonotype was found a few times. The rearrangement joins TRBV2 to TRBJ1-5, with D unresolved. V lost 3 bases, J lost 0 bases, and 12 bases lay in between. Germline CDR1 is SNHLY and CDR2 is FYNNEI. This CDR3 has 16 residues. The CDR3: CASSELGLYSNQPQHF. CDR3 bases: TGTGCCAGCAGTGAGTTGGGTCTGTATAGCAATCAGCCCCAGCATTTT. The full variable domain, rest sourced from reference TRBV2 and TRBJ1-5, is EPEVTQTPSHQVTQMGQEVILRCVPISNHLYFYWYRQILGQKVEFLVSFYNNEISEKSEIFDDQFSVERPDGSNFTLKIRSTKLEDSAMYFCASSELGLYSNQPQHFGDGTRLSIL.

The table lists this clonotype with a count of one. J is TRBJ2-3 and V is TRBV12-3 or TRBV12-4, with D perhaps matching TRBD1 (5 bases). Trimming took 6 bases from V and 2 from J, leaving 18 bases between them. The CDR3 loop spans 16 amino acids. CDR3: CASSPSEGADTDTQYF. In nucleotides, the CDR3 is TGTGCCAGCAGCCCGTCTGAAGGGGCAGACACAGATACGCAGTATTTT.

A word on this clonotype: This CDR3 is missing its conserved last phenylalanine or tryptophan, likely due to a read error. It is unclear where the CDR3 begins or ends on the DNA, so no DNA is shown, and the CDR3 is as TCRdb lists it. The chain combines TRBV7-2 with TRBJ2-7; the listed D gene, TRBD1, was not tested against the DNA. Termini included, the CDR3 measures 13 amino acids. Germline CDR1 reads SGHTA; CDR2 reads FQGNSA. CDR3 residues: CASSLGASNSPLY.

This clonotype was seen at least ten times. The rearrangement joins TRBV3-1 to TRBJ1-2, with 10 bases identical to TRBD1. This CDR3 has 16 amino acids. The V segment lost 4 bases and the J segment 4 bases; nucleotides outside the gene matches: 9. CDR1 and CDR2 from the germline V gene are LGHDT and YNNKEL (reference sequence). The CDR3 is CASSPPTGGDPYGYTF. Written as DNA, the CDR3 is TGTGCCAGCAGCCCTCCGACAGGGGGCGATCCCTATGGCTACACCTTC.

This clonotype was counted a few times. The chain couples TRBV29-1 to TRBJ1-2, with TRBD1 identical over 8 bases. Germline V gene lookup returns CDR1 SQVTM and CDR2 ANQGSEA. J was trimmed by 7 bases and V by 6 bases; bases with no gene match: 13. The CDR3 is made up of 14 amino acids. CDR3 in amino acids: CSVGSDRERVGYTF. The DNA of the CDR3 is TGCAGCGTCGGGTCGGACAGGGAGAGGGTTGGCTACACCTTC.

This clonotype was found many times. The chain is built from TRBV20-1 and TRBJ2-7; 11 positions agree with TRBD2. Germline V gene data show CDR1 as DFQATT and CDR2 as SNEGSKA (reference sequence). V trimming: 5 bases; J trimming: 6 bases; junction bases outside the gene matches: 6. This CDR3 region has 13 residues. DNA for the CDR3: TGCAGTGCTGCTAGCGGGGGGCCGGTCGAGCAGTACTTC. Protein product: CSAASGGPVEQYF.

This clonotype was counted a few times. The final CDR3 position lacks the conserved phenylalanine or tryptophan, pointing to a likely read error. This sequence joins TRBV25-1 and TRBJ1-2; tentative D call: TRBD1 (6 bases). CDR3 length equals 14 residues. Trimming cost V 6 bases and J 8 bases, with 19 bases left between them. Germline V gene sequence: CDR1 MGHDK, CDR2 SYGVNS. This CDR3 is CASSLARGAGGYTS. DNA of the CDR3: TGTGCCAGCAGCTTGGCCCGGGGGGCGGGAGGCTACACCTCC.

About this clonotype itself: The CDR3 carries no conserved terminal phenylalanine or tryptophan, so it likely arises from a read error. The DNA is omitted, as the CDR3 cannot be located on it reliably, and the CDR3 follows TCRdb's listing. The chain is built from TRBV19 and TRBJ2-3; the DNA was not compared with TRBD1, the D call given in the table. The CDR3 is 15 amino acids long, termini counted. The germline V gene encodes CDR1 LNHDA and CDR2 SQIVND (reference sequence). The CDR3 is CASSRDRWGQPQHFV.

This clonotype was found once. The CDR3 does not end in the conserved phenylalanine or tryptophan, so this is likely a read error. The DNA is omitted, as the CDR3 cannot be located on it reliably, and the CDR3 follows TCRdb's listing. The chain carries TRBV20-1 and TRBJ2-3. The CDR3 is 10 residues long, ends included. Germline V gene sequence: CDR1 DFQATT, CDR2 SNEGSKA (reference sequence). The CDR3 is CSARDGTQGV.

This clonotype appeared a single time. One end of the junction does not line up with germline, which may come from a read error. The CDR3 nucleotides are TGTGCCACCAGCTTAACAGGGGATGTGGAGTACTTC. As protein: CATSLTGDVEYF. The chain employs TRBV5-1 and TRBJ2-6, with 7 nucleotides matching TRBD1. Looked up from germline, CDR1 is SGHRS and CDR2 is YFSETQ. This CDR3 is 12 amino acids long.

The CDR3 sequence is CASSTDGVNTEAFF. In DNA, the CDR3 is TGTGCCAGCAGCACAGATGGCGTGAACACTGAAGCTTTCTTC. This sequence joins TRBV9 and TRBJ2-1; D uncertain. V was trimmed by 4 bases and J by 16 bases, leaving 24 bases between them. CDR3 length equals 14 residues. Germline assignment: CDR1 SGDLS and CDR2 YYNGEE.

V is TRBV2 and J is TRBJ1-6; D possibly corresponds to TRBD1 (5 bases). Germline CDR1 SNHLY, CDR2 FYNNEI. CDR3 length: 12 residues. With 7 bases removed from V and 7 bases from J, the gap between germline ends came to 8 bases. The CDR3 sequence: CASINRNSPLHF. CDR3 coding DNA: TGTGCCAGCATCAACAGGAATTCACCCCTCCACTTT.

On this clonotype: One end of the junction varies from germline; a read error may be responsible. The V gene is TRBV7-3, the J gene TRBJ2-2, with a weak D call TRBD2 (5 bases). The V gene's germline CDR1 is SGHTA and CDR2 FQGTGA. This CDR3 is built from 11 residues. CDR3 region: CAMRQAGELVF. The CDR3 coding sequence is TGTGCCATGCGTCAGGCCGGGGAGCTGGTTTTT. The variable domain in full, completed from reference TRBV7-3 and TRBJ2-2, reads GAGVSQTPSNKVTEKGKYVELRCDPISGHTALYWYRQSLGQGPEFLIYFQGTGAADDSGLPNDRFFAVRPEGSVSTLKIQRTERGDSAVYLCAMRQAGELVFGEGSRLTVL.

This chain links TRBV20-1 with TRBJ2-3, with 8 positions matching TRBD1. The length of the CDR3 is 19 residues. The V gene's germline CDR1 is DFQATT and CDR2 SNEGSKA (reference sequence). The junction had 20 bases not matched to a gene; V was cut back by 6 bases and J by 0 bases. In DNA, the CDR3 is TGCAGTGCAAAGGACAGGGTAAAAGGCTGGGGCCAAAGCACAGATACGCAGTATTTT. It codes for CSAKDRVKGWGQSTDTQYF.

Comments on this clonotype: The junction does not match germline at one end; this may be a read error. For the CDR3, the DNA is TGTGCCAGCCATGAAGCAGGGTTGAACATACCTACATCCTACGAGCAGTACTTC. It is translated as CASHEAGLNIPTSYEQYF. The chain recombines TRBV4-1 with TRBJ2-7; D may be TRBD1 (5 bases). CDR1 is MGHRA, CDR2 YSYEKL, per germline. CDR3 size: 18 residues.

The V gene is TRBV20-1, the J gene TRBJ2-7; TRBD1 might be the D (7 bases). V was trimmed by 8 bases and J by 7 bases, leaving 24 bases between them. CDR1 is DFQATT and CDR2 is SNEGSKA in the germline V gene (reference sequence). The CDR3 spans 14 residues. CDR3 coding DNA: TGCAGTACAGGCGCGGTCAGGGGGGCTCATGAGCAGTACTTC. Protein sequence: CSTGAVRGAHEQYF.

This chain connects TRBV5-1 to TRBJ2-7, with D maybe TRBD2 (5 bases). The ends were cut back, 4 bases at V and 7 bases at J, with 15 bases in the middle. This CDR3 region has 13 residues. Germline V gene data show CDR1 as SGHRS and CDR2 as YFSETQ. CDR3 loop: CASSKADGSEQYF. In DNA form, the CDR3 reads TGCGCCAGCAGCAAAGCGGACGGATCTGAGCAGTACTTC.